Following are 6 T cell receptor beta chains from one sample sequenced in a study of identical twins. TCRdb re-called the 5' RACE reads through MiXCR, storing one row per CDR3 protein. The data show 250,000 or so distinct CDR3 sequences, with roughly 7% seen just once and more than 3% held by the top ten. This sample also appeared in a second study, on yellow fever vaccine responses in identical twins.

Sequencing was done on a sample of memory (CD45RO+) T cells sorted from blood. The receptors originated from a woman aged 18-29 years in good health.

The chain joins TRBV11-2 to TRBJ2-1; D is unclear. Trimming shortened V by 2 bases and J by 0 bases, and 11 bases separated the two germline ends. Per germline, CDR1 SGHAT and CDR2 FQNNGV. The CDR3 sequence is 16 residues long. CDR3 nucleotides: TGTGCCAGCAGCTTACGCCCCGTTAGCTCCTACAATGAGCAGTTCTTC. The encoded protein is CASSLRPVSSYNEQFF. The full variable domain, its missing parts supplied by reference TRBV11-2 and TRBJ2-1, is EAGVAQSPRYKIIEKRQSVAFWCNPISGHATLYWYQQILGQGPKLLIQFQNNGVVDDSQLPKDRFSAERLKGVDSTLKIQPAKLEDSAVYLCASSLRPVSSYNEQFFGPGTRLTVL.

This rearrangement joins TRBV18 to TRBJ2-3; D gene unclear. Germline V gene lookup returns CDR1 KGHSH and CDR2 LQKENI. CDR3 length: 12 residues. Trimming removed 0 bases from V and 5 bases from J, with 3 bases in between. The CDR3 sequence is CASSPPQDTQYF. The CDR3 DNA reads as TGTGCCAGCTCACCACCCCAAGATACGCAGTATTTT.

This clonotype was counted at least ten times. V and J are TRBV27 and TRBJ2-7; possibly TRBD2 for D (6 bases). The CDR3 runs 14 residues. CDR1 and CDR2 from the germline V gene are MNHEY and SMNVEV (reference sequence). V gave up 3 bases and J gave up 1 base, with 10 bases separating them. CDR3 DNA sequence: TGTGCCAGCAGTTTCGGAGGGAGTTCCTACGAGCAGTACTTC. It encodes CASSFGGSSYEQYF.

This clonotype was recorded a few times. The chain carries TRBV25-1 and TRBJ2-2, with 9 bases lining up with TRBD2. This CDR3 contains 16 residues. Per the germline V gene, CDR1 is MGHDK and CDR2 is SYGVNS. V shed 2 bases and J 2 bases; nucleotides not matched to a gene: 3. The CDR3 here is CASSERLAVNTGELFF. The CDR3 coding sequence is TGTGCCAGCAGTGAACGACTAGCGGTTAACACCGGGGAGCTGTTTTTT.

This clonotype occurred many times. V usage is TRBV25-1 and J usage is TRBJ2-5; unclear D gene. The CDR3 covers 15 residues. Germline CDR1 and CDR2: MGHDK and SYGVNS. Trimming stripped 1 base from V and 1 base from J, with 10 bases between. CDR3 nucleotide sequence: TGTGCCAGCAGTGAATGGGTGATCAGCCAAGAGACCCAGTACTTC. This encodes CASSEWVISQETQYF.

This clonotype was recorded at least ten times. This chain links TRBV5-6 with TRBJ2-5; D may be TRBD1 (6 bases). CDR3 length: 14 residues. Germline assignment: CDR1 SGHDT and CDR2 YYEEEE. V lost 3 bases, J lost 5 bases, and 14 bases lay in between. CDR3 amino acids: CASSSTGYRETQYF. The CDR3, as DNA: TGTGCCAGCAGCTCCACAGGGTATCGTGAGACCCAGTACTTC.